The TCR beta chain under discussion was sequenced for a study of neurological immune-mediated disorders. On the study more broadly: For the 34 multiple sclerosis patients, the disease was relapsing-remitting in around 31 and secondary progressive in 3.

This CDR3 contains 13 residues. The V segment lost 3 bases and the J segment 3 bases; nucleotides outside the gene matches: 1. CDR1 is SGHTA and CDR2 is FQGNSA in the germline V gene. 5'RACE with 10-nucleotide random UMIs generated the cDNA. Using its own MiXCR run on the 5' RACE reads, TCRdb lists one record per CDR3 protein. The sample shows some 60,000 distinct CDR3 sequences, roughly 4.8% of them seen only once. This clonotype was seen repeatedly, ten times or more. Its antigen is still unknown. Whole-study results and caveats: In HTLV-1-associated myelopathy, TCR clonal expansion was greatest, and in multiple sclerosis it was least, below healthy controls.

The V gene is TRBV7-2, the J gene TRBJ1-1, with 7 nucleotides matching TRBD1. The origin of this receptor is a woman aged 45-65 years with multiple sclerosis. The sequencing sample was made of PBMCs. The CDR3 region has the DNA TGTGCCAGCAGCTTGGGACAGCACACTGAAGCTTTCTTT. Amino acids: CASSLGQHTEAFF.